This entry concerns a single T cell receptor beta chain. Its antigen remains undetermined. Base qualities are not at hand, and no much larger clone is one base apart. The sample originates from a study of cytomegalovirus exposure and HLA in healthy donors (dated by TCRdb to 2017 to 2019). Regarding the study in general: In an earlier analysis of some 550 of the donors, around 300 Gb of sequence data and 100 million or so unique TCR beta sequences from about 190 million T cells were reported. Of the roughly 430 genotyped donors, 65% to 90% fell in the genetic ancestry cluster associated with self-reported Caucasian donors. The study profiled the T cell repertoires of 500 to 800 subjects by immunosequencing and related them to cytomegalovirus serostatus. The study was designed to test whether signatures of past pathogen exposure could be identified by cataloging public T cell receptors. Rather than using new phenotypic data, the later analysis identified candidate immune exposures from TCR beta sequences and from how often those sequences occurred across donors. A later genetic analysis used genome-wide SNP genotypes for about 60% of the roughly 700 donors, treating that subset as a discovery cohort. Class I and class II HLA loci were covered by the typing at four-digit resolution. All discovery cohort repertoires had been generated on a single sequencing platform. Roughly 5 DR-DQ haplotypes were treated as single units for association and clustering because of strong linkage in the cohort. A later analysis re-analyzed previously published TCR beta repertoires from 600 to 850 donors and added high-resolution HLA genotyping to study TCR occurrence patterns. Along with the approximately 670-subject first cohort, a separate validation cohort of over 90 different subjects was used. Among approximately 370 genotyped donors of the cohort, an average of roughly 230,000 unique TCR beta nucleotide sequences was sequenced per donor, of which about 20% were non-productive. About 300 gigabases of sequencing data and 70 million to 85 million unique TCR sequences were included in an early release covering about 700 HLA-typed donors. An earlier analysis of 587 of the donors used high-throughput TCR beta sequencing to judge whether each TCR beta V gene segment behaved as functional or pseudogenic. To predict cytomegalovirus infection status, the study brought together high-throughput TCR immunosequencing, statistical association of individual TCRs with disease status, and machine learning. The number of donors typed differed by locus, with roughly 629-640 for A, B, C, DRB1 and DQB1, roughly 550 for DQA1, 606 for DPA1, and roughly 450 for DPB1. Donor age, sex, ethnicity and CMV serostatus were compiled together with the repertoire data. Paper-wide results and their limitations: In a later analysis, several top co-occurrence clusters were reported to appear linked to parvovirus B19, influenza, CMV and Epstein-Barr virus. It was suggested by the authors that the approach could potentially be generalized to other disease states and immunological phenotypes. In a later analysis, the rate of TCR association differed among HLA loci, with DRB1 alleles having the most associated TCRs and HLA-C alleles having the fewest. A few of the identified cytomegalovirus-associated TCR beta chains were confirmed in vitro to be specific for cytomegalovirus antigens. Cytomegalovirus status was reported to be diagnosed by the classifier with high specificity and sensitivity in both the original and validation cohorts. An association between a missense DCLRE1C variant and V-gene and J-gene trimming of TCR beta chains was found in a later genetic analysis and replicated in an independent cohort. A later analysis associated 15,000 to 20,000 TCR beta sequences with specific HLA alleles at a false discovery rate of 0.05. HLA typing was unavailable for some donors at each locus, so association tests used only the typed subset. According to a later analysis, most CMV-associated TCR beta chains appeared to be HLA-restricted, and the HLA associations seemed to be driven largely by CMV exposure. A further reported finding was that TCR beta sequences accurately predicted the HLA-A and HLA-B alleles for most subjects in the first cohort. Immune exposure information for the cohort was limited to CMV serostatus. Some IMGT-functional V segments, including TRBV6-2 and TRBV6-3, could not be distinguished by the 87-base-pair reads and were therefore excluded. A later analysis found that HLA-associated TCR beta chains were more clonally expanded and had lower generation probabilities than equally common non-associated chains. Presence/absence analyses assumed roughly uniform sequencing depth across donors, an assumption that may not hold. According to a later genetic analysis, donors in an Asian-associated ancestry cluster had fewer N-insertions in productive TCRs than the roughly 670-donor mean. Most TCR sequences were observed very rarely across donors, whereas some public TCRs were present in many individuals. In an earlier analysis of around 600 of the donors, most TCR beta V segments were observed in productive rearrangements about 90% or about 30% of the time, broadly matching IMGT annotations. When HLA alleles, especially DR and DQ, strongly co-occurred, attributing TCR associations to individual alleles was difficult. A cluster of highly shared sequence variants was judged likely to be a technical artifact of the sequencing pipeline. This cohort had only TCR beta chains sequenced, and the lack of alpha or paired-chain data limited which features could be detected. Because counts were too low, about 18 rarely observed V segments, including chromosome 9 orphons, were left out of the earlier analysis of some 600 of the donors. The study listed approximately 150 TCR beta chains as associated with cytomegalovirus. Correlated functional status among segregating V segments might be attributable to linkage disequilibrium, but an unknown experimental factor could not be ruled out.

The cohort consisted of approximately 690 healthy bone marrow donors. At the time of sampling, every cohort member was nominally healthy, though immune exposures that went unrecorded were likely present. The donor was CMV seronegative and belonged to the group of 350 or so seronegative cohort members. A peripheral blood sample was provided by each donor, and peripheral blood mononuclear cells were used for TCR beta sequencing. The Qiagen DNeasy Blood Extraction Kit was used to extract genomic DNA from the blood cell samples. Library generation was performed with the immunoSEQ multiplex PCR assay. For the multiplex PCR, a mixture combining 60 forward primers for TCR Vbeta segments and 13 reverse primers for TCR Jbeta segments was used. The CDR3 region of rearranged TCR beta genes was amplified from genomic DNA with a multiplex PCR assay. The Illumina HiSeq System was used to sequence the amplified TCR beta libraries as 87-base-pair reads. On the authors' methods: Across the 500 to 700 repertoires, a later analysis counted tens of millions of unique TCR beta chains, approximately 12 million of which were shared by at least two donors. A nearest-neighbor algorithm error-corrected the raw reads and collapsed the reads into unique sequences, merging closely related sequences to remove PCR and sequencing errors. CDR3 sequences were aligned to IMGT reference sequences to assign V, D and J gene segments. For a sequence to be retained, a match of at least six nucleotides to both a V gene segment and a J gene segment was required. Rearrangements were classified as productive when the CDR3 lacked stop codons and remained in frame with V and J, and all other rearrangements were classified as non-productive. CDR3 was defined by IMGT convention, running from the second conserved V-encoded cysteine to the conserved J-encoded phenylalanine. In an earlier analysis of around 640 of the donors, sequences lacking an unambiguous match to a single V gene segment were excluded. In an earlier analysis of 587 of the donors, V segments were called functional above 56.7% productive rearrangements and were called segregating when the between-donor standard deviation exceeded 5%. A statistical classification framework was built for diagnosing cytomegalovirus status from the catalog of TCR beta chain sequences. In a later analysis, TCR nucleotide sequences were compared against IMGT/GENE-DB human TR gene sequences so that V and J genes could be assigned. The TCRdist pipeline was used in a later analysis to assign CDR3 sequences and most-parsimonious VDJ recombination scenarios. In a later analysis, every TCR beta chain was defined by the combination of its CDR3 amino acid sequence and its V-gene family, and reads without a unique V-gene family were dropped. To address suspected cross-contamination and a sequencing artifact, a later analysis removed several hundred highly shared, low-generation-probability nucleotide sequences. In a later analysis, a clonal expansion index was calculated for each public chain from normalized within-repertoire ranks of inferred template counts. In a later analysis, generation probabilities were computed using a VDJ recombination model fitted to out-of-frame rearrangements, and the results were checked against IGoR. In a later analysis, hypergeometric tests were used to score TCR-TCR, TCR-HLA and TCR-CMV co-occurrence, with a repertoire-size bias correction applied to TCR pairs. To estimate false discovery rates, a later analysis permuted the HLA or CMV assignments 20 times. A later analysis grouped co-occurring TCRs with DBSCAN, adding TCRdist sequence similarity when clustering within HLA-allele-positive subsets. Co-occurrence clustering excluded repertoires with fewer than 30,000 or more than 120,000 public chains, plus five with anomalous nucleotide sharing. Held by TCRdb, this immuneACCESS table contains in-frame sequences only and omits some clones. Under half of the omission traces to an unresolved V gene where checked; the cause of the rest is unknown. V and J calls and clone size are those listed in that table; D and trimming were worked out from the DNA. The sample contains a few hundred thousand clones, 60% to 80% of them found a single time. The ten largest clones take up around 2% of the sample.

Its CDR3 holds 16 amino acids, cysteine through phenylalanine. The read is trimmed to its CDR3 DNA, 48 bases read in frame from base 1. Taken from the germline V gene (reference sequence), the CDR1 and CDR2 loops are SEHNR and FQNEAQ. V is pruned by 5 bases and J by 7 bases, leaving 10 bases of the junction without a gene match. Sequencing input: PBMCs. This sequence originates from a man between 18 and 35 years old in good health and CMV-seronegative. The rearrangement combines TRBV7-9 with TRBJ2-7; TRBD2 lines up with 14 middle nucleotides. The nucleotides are TGTGCCAGCAGCCGTAGACTAGCGGGGGGGATTCGAGAGCAGTACTTC. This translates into CASSRRLAGGIREQYF.